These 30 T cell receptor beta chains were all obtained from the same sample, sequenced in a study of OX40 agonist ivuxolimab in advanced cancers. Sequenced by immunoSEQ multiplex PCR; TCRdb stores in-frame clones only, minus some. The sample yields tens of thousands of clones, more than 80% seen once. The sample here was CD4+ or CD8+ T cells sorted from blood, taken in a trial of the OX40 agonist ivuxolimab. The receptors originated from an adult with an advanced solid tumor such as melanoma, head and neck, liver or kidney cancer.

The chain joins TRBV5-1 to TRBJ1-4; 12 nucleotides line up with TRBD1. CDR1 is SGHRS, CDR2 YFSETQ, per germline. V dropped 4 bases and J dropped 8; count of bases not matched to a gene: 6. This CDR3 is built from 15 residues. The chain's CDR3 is CASSLGQGAREKLFF. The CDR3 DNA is TGCGCCAGCAGCCTGGGACAGGGGGCGAGGGAAAAACTGTTTTTT.

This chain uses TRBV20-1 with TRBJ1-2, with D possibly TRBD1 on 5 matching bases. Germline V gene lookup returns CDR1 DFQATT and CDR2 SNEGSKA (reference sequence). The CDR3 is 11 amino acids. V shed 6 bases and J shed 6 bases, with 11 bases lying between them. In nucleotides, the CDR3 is TGCAGTGCCCTAGTGGGGGATGGCTACACCTTC. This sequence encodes CSALVGDGYTF.

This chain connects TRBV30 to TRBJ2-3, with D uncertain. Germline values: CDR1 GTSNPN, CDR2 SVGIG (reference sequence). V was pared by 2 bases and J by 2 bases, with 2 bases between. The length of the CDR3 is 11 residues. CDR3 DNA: TGTGCCTGGAGTTTCACAGATACGCAGTATTTT. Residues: CAWSFTDTQYF.

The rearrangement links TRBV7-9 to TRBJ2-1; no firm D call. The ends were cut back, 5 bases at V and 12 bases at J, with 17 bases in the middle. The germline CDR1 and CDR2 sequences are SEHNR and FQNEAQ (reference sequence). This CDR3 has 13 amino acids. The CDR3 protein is CASSQSDFQRQFF. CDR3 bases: TGTGCCAGCAGCCAATCAGACTTCCAGAGGCAGTTCTTC.

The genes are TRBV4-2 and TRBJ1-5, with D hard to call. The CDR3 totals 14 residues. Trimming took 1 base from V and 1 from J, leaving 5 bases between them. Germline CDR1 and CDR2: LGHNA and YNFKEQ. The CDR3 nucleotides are TGTGCCAGCAGCCAAGGCAGGAGCAATCAGCCCCAGCATTTT. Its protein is CASSQGRSNQPQHF.

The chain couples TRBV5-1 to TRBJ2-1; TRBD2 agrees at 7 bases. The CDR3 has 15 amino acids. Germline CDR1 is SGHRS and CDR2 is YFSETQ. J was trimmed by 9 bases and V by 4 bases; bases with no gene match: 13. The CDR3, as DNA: TGCGCCAGCAGCATGAGTAGGGCAGGCGGGGGTGAGCAGTTCTTC. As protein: CASSMSRAGGGEQFF.

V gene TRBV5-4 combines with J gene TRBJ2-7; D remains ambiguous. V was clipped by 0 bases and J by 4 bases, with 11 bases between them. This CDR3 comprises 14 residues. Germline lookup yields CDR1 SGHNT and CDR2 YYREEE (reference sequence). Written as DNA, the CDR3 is TGTGCCAGCAGCTTGGTCGGCGGTGTATACGAGCAGTACGTC. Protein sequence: CASSLVGGVYEQYV.

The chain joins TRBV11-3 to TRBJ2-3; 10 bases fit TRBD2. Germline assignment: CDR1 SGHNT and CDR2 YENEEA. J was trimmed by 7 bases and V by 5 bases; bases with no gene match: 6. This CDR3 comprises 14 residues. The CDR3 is CASSAAAGGYTQYF. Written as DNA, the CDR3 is TGTGCCAGCAGCGCGGCAGCGGGAGGGTATACGCAGTATTTT.

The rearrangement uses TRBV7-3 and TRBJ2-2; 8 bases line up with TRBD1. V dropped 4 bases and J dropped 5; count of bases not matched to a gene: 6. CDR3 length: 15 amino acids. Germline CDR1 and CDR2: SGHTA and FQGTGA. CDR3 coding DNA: TGTGCCAGCAGCTCAGGGACAGGCGGGACCGGGGAGCTGTTTTTT. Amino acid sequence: CASSSGTGGTGELFF.

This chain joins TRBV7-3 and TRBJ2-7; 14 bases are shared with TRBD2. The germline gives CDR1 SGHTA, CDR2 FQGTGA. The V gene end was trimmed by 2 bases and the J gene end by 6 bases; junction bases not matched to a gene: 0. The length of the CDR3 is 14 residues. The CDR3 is CASSLGTSGSEQYF. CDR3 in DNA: TGTGCCAGCAGCTTAGGGACTAGCGGGAGCGAGCAGTACTTC. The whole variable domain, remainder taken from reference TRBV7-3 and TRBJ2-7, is GAGVSQTPSNKVTEKGKYVELRCDPISGHTALYWYRQSLGQGPEFLIYFQGTGAADDSGLPNDRFFAVRPEGSVSTLKIQRTERGDSAVYLCASSLGTSGSEQYFGPGTRLTVT.

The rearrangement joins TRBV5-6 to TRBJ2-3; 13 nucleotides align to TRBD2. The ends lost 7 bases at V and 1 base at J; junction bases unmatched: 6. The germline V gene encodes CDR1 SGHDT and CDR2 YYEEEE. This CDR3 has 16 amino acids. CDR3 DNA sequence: TGTGCCAGCGGACTAGCGGGAGACGATGGCACAGATACGCAGTATTTT. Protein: CASGLAGDDGTDTQYF.

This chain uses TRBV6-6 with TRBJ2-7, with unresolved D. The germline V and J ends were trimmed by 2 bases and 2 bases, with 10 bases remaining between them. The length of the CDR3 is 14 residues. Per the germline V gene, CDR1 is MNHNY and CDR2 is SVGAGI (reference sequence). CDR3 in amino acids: CASSYDRPAYEQYF. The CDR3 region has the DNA TGTGCCAGCAGTTACGACCGGCCGGCCTACGAGCAGTACTTC.

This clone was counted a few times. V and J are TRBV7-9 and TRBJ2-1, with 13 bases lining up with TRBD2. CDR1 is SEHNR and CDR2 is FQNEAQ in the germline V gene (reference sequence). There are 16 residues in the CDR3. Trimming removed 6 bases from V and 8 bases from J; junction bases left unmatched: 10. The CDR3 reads CASRPTSGRAYDEQFF. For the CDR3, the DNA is TGTGCCAGCAGGCCCACTAGCGGGAGGGCCTATGATGAGCAGTTCTTC.

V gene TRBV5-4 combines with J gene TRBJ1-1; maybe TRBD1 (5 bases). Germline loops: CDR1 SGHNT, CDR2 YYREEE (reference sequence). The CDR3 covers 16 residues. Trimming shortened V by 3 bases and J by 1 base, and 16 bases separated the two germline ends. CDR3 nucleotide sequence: TGTGCCAGCAGCTCCCGCCCGGGCGGGACGAACACTGAAGCTTTCTTT. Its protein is CASSSRPGGTNTEAFF.

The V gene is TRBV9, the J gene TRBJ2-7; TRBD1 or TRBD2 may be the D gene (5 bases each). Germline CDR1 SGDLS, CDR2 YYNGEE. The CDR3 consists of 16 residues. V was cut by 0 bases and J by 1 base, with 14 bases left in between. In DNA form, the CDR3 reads TGTGCCAGCAGCGTAGGGCCGGGACCCCAATCCTACGAGCAGTACTTC. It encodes CASSVGPGPQSYEQYF.

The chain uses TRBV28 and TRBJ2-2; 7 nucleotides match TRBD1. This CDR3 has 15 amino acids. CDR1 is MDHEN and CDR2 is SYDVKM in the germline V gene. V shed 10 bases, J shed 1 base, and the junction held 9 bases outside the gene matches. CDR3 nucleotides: TGTGCCATGGGGGACGGGACAGTGAACACCGGGGAGCTGTTTTTT. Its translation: CAMGDGTVNTGELFF.

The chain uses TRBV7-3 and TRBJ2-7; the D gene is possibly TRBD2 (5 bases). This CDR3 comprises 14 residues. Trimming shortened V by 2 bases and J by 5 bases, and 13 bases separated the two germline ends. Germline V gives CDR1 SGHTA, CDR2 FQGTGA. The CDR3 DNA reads TGTGCCAGCAGCTTAGGTCTAGCTACCGACGAGCAGTACTTC. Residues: CASSLGLATDEQYF.

The CDR3 DNA follows: TGTGCCAGCAGCCCCGGACCTGATGAGGGAAAACTGTTTTTT. As protein: CASSPGPDEGKLFF. The chain carries TRBV11-2 and TRBJ1-4; D gene ambiguous. This CDR3 has 14 amino acids. Germline V lookup: CDR1 SGHAT, CDR2 FQNNGV. The V end lost 5 bases, the J end lost 10 bases, and 17 bases lay between the germline ends.

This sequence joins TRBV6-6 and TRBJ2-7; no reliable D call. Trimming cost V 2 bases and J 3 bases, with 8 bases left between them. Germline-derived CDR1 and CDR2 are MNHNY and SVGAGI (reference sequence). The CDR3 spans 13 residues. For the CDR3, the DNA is TGTGCCAGCAGTTACGGTGGTTACTACGAGCAGTACTTC. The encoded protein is CASSYGGYYEQYF.

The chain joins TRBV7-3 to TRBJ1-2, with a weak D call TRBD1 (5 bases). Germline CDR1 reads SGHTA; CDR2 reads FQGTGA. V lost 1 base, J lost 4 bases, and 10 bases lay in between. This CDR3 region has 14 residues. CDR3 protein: CASSLRQGGYGYTF. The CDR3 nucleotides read TGTGCCAGCAGCTTAAGGCAGGGCGGCTATGGCTACACCTTC.

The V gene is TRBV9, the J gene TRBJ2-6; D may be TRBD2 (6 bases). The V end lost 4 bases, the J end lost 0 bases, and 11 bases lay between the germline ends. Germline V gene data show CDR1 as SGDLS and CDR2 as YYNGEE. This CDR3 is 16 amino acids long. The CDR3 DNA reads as TGTGCCAGCAGCAAGACTAGTCCCTCTGGGGCCAACGTCCTGACTTTC. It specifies CASSKTSPSGANVLTF.

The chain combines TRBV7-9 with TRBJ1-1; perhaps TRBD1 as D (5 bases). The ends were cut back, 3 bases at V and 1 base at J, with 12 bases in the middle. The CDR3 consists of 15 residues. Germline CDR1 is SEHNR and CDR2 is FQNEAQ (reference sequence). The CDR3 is CASSLRGLPNTEAFF. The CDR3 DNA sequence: TGTGCCAGCAGCTTGAGGGGACTTCCGAACACTGAAGCTTTCTTT.

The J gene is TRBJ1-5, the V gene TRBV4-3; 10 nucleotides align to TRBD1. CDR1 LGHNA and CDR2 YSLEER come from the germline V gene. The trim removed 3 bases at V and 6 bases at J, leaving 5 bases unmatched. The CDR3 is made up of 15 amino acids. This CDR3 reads CASSHDRGRGQPQHF. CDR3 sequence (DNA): TGCGCCAGCAGCCACGACAGGGGGCGAGGTCAGCCCCAGCATTTT.

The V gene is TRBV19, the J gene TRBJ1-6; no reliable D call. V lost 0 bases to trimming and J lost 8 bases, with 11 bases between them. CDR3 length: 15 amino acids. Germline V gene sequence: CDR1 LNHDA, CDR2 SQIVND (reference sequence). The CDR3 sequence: CASSIDGEKHSPLHF. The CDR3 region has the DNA TGTGCCAGTAGTATAGATGGGGAGAAGCATTCACCCCTCCACTTT.

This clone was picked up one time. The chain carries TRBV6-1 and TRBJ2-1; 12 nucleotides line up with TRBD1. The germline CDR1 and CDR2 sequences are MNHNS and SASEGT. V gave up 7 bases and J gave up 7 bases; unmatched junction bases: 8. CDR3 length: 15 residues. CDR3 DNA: TGTGCCAGCACCCTGGGACAGGGGGCGCGGAATGAGCAGTTCTTC. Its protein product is CASTLGQGARNEQFF.

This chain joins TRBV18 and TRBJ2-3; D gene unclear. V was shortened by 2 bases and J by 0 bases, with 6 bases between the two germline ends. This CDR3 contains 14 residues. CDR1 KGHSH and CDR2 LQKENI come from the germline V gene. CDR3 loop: CASSPIASTDTQYF. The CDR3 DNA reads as TGTGCCAGCTCACCAATCGCTAGCACAGATACGCAGTATTTT.

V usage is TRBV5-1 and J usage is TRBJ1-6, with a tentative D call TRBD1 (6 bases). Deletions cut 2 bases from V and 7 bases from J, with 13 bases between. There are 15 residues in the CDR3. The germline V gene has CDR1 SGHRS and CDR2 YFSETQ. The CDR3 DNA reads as TGCGCCAGCAGCTTCGGACAGACAACGAATTCACCCCTCCACTTT. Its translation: CASSFGQTTNSPLHF.

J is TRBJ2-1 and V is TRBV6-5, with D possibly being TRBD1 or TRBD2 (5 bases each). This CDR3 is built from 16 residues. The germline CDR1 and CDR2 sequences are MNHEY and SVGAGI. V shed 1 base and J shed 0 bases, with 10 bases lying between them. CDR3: CASSYWGTPSYNEQFF. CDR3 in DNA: TGTGCCAGCAGTTACTGGGGGACCCCCTCCTACAATGAGCAGTTCTTC.

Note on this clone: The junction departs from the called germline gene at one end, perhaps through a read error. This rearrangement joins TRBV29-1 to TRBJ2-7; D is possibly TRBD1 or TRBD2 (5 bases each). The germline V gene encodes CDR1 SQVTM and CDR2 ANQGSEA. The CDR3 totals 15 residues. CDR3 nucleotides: TGCAGCGTTGGGGGCGGGTATACCACCTCCGACGAGCAGTACTTC. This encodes CSVGGGYTTSDEQYF.

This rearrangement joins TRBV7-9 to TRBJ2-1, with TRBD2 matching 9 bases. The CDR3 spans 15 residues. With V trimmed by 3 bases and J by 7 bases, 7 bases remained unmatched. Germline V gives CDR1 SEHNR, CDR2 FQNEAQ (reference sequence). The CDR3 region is CASSFVAGAENEQFF. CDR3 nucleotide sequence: TGTGCCAGCAGCTTTGTAGCGGGGGCGGAAAATGAGCAGTTCTTC.